The 11 T cell receptor beta chains reported below all come from one sample, sequenced in a study of early T cells in non-severe SARS-CoV-2 infection. MiXCR, run by TCRdb on the 5' RACE reads, gives a single entry per CDR3 protein. The data contain approximately 100,000 distinct CDR3 sequences, 14% of them singletons. Sequenced: whole blood. These receptors were collected from an adult who was a healthcare worker with PCR-confirmed SARS-CoV-2 infection or an uninfected control (not recorded which).

This clonotype was observed a handful of times. The chain combines TRBV10-3 with TRBJ2-5; 8 bases map to TRBD2. V lost 3 bases, J lost 3 bases, and 6 bases stayed unmatched. The CDR3 is 15 amino acids. CDR1 and CDR2 (germline): ENHRY, SYGVKD. The CDR3 spells CAISDYGGAEETQYF. The CDR3 DNA follows: TGTGCCATCAGTGATTACGGGGGGGCCGAAGAGACCCAGTACTTC.

The CDR3 sequence: CASSSRGSGANVLTF. The CDR3 DNA reads TGTGCCAGCAGTTCCAGGGGCTCTGGGGCCAACGTCCTGACTTTC. The chain couples TRBV28 to TRBJ2-6; D is perhaps TRBD1 (6 bases). The V end lost 4 bases, the J end lost 0 bases, and 7 bases lay between the germline ends. The CDR3 is made up of 15 amino acids. Per the germline V gene, CDR1 is MDHEN and CDR2 is SYDVKM.

This clonotype was counted ten times or more. This rearrangement joins TRBV7-8 to TRBJ2-5, with D possibly being TRBD2 (6 bases). CDR1 is SGHVS and CDR2 is FQNEAQ in the germline V gene. CDR3 size: 16 residues. With 1 base removed from V and 4 bases from J, the gap between germline ends came to 16 bases. The chain's CDR3 is CASSLVSGGGAETQYF. CDR3 nucleotides: TGTGCCAGCAGCTTAGTTTCCGGGGGAGGAGCAGAGACCCAGTACTTC.

This sequence joins TRBV7-6 and TRBJ2-7; unclear D gene. The V end lost 5 bases, the J end lost 5 bases, and 7 bases lay between the germline ends. The CDR3 runs to 11 residues. Looked up from germline, CDR1 is SGHVS and CDR2 is FNYEAQ. The DNA of the CDR3 is TGTGCCAGCAGCACAGATCACGAGCAGTACTTC. Residues: CASSTDHEQYF.

This clonotype was observed many times. The gene calls are TRBV19 and TRBJ1-5; 9 bases are a match to TRBD1. With 4 bases clipped from V and 2 bases from J, the junction kept 3 bases outside the gene matches. Germline CDR1 is LNHDA and CDR2 is SQIVND (reference sequence). This CDR3 has 15 residues. The CDR3 region has the DNA TGTGCCAGTAGTACCGGGACAGGGCGCAATCAGCCCCAGCATTTT. Its translation is CASSTGTGRNQPQHF.

This clonotype occurred a few times. The chain has TRBV27 and TRBJ1-2; D is uncertain. The V end lost 1 base, the J end lost 5 bases, and 11 bases lay between the germline ends. This CDR3 is built from 14 residues. Germline V gene data show CDR1 as MNHEY and CDR2 as SMNVEV (reference sequence). The CDR3 nucleotides read TGTGCCAGCAGTTTATTTGGGAACCAATATGGCTACACCTTC. This codes for CASSLFGNQYGYTF.

The chain combines TRBV4-2 with TRBJ2-3, with D possibly being TRBD1 (5 bases). From germline, CDR1 is LGHNA and CDR2 YNFKEQ. Deletions cut 0 bases from V and 4 bases from J, with 11 bases between. The CDR3 runs 15 residues. The CDR3 loop is CASSQEARVPDTQYF. CDR3 sequence (DNA): TGTGCCAGCAGCCAAGAGGCCAGGGTGCCAGATACGCAGTATTTT.

This clonotype was counted only a few times. The CDR3 DNA sequence: TGTGCCAGCAGCCAACCACAACAGGGTAGGGAGCAGTACTTC. Residues: CASSQPQQGREQYF. The J gene is TRBJ2-7, the V gene TRBV28; D is perhaps TRBD1 (6 bases). V was cut by 6 bases and J by 7 bases, with 19 bases left in between. The CDR3 is 14 residues long. CDR1 MDHEN and CDR2 SYDVKM come from the germline V gene.

This clonotype appeared many times. V usage is TRBV6-6 and J usage is TRBJ1-1, with TRBD1 matching over 7 bases. The CDR3 length is 16 residues. Germline CDR1 is MNHNY and CDR2 is SVGAGI (reference sequence). J gave up 1 base and V 6 bases, and 11 bases lay outside the gene matches. DNA of the CDR3: TGTGCCAGCAGCCCAGGGTACAGGGGCCGGAACACTGAAGCTTTCTTT. As protein: CASSPGYRGRNTEAFF.

The chain uses TRBV29-1 and TRBJ2-3; D possibly corresponds to TRBD1 (6 bases). There are 12 residues in the CDR3. Trimming took off 7 bases at V and 4 bases at J, with 12 bases between the two ends. The germline gives CDR1 SQVTM, CDR2 ANQGSEA. The CDR3 reads CSAWDTADTQYF. As DNA, the CDR3 is TGCAGCGCGTGGGACACTGCAGATACGCAGTATTTT.

There are a few counts of this clonotype. V gene TRBV6-6 combines with J gene TRBJ1-1, with D uncertain. Germline assignment: CDR1 MNHNY and CDR2 SVGAGI (reference sequence). Deletions cut 5 bases from V and 11 bases from J, with 18 bases between. The CDR3 extends over 13 amino acids. CDR3: CASSIPRAFGAFF. The CDR3 nucleotides read TGTGCCAGCAGTATTCCTCGGGCCTTCGGGGCTTTCTTT.